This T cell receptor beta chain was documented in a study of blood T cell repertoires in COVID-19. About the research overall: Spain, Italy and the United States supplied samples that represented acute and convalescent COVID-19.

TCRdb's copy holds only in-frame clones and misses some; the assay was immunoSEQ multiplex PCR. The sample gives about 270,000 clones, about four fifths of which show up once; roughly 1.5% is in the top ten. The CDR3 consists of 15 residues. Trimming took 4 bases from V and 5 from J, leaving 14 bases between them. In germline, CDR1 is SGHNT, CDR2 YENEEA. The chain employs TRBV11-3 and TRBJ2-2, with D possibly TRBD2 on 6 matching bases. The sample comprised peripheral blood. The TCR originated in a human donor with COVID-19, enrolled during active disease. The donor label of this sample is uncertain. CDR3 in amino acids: CASSSGLETTGELFF. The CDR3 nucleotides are TGTGCCAGCAGCTCGGGACTCGAAACTACCGGGGAGCTGTTTTTT.